This T cell receptor beta chain is from a study of blood T cell repertoires in COVID-19. Measured with immunoSEQ multiplex PCR; TCRdb has only the in-frame clones, and not every one. The repertoire includes some 97,000 clones, 90% of them detected once, and 1.5% to 2% sits in the top ten. The specimen sequenced was peripheral blood. This clonotype was obtained from a man in his 60s with acute or convalescent COVID-19.

Written as DNA, the CDR3 is TGTGCCAGCAGTGAGGTCGGGGGCAATCAGCCCCAGCATTTT. Amino acids: CASSEVGGNQPQHF. This sequence joins TRBV6-1 and TRBJ1-5; D not resolved. CDR3 size: 14 residues. The germline V gene has CDR1 MNHNS and CDR2 SASEGT. Deletions cut 3 bases from V and 2 bases from J, with 8 bases between.